This T cell receptor (beta chain) stems from a study of blood T cell repertoires in COVID-19. The overall study: Donors in the United States, Italy and Spain gave samples during acute or convalescent COVID-19. The cDNA or gDNA used as material had been derived from T cells, B-cell-depleted T cells, or PBMCs.

Notes on this clone: The sample contains more than one DNA sequence encoding this CDR3.

Original analysis: Amplification of reference gene primers was used by the study to estimate nucleated cell counts. Libraries were prepared by immunoSEQ multiplex PCR; TCRdb keeps only in-frame clonotypes and omits some of them. The DNA was the basis for D and trimming; V, J and clone size are from that table. The profile shows about 150,000 clones, 70% to 90% of them singletons. Those enrolled in Seattle joined during active infection and were followed longitudinally afterward. V shed 0 bases and J shed 0 bases, with 4 bases lying between them. This CDR3 has 14 amino acids. Germline V lookup: CDR1 SGHDT, CDR2 YYEEEE.

The chain employs TRBV5-6 and TRBJ1-3, with unresolved D. Input material: peripheral blood. This sequence was found in a man older than 75 with COVID-19, enrolled during active disease. CDR3 amino acids: CASSLDSSGNTIYF. CDR3 DNA: TGTGCCAGCAGCTTGGACAGCTCTGGAAACACCATATATTTT.